This T cell receptor beta chain was captured by sequencing in a study of T cell clonality in common variable immunodeficiency. This clone has ten or more counts. Its antigen is not identified. The CDR3 end falls 3 residues outside the read, so it is completed with the germline J gene. Germline V lookup: CDR1 LNHDA, CDR2 SQIVND (reference sequence). The CDR3 contains 12 residues. Trimming stripped 5 bases from V and 7 bases from J, with 9 bases between. Notes on the study in general: In common variable immunodeficiency, TCR beta chains reportedly carried fewer deletions and N-nucleotide insertions. T cell subpopulation sequencing would be needed to explain CVID clonality. Links between repertoire features and CVID complications were heterogeneity-limited.

Equal genomic DNA amounts from CVID and control samples were sequenced. Data came from immunoSEQ multiplex PCR; TCRdb stores just in-frame clones and leaves some out. The sample is made up of fewer than 65,000 clones, none counted only once. The sequenced sample consisted of peripheral blood mononuclear cells. V usage is TRBV19 and J usage is TRBJ2-1, with D perhaps TRBD2 (5 bases). The clonotype comes from a person aged 18 to 70 in good health. The covered CDR3 bases are TGTGCCAGTAGTCCTACTAGTAATGAG. Protein: CASSPTSNE. The complete CDR3 reads CASSPTSNEQFF. The whole variable domain, remainder taken from reference TRBV19 and TRBJ2-1, is DGGITQSPKYLFRKEGQNVTLSCEQNLNHDAMYWYRQDPGQGLRLIYYSQIVNDFQKGDIAEGYSVSREKKESFPLTVTSAQKNPTAFYLCASSPTSNEQFFGPGTRLTVL.